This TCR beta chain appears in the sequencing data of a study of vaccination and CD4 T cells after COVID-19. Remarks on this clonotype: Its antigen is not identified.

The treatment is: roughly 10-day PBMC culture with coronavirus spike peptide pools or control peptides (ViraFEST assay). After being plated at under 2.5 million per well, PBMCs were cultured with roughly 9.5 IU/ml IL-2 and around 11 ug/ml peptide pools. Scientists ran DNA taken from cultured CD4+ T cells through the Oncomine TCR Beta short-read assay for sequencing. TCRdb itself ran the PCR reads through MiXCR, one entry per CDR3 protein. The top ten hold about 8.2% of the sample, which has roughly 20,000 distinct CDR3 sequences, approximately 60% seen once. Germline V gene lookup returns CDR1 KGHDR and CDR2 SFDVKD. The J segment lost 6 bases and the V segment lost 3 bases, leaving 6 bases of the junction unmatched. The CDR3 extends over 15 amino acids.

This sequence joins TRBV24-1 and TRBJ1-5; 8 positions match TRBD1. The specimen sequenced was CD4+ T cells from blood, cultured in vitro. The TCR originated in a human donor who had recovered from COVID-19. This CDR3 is CATSDGGQGSQPQHF. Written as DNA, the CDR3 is TGTGCCACCAGTGATGGTGGACAGGGCTCTCAGCCCCAGCATTTT.